One sample yielded the 20 T cell receptor beta chains listed below, sequenced in a study of cytomegalovirus exposure and HLA in healthy donors. The PCR ran on 60 Vbeta and 13 Jbeta primers. Assay: immunoSEQ multiplex PCR; the TCRdb copy retains only in-frame clones and omits some. The table records about 120,000 clones, 77% of them present only once. The sample taken for sequencing was PBMCs. These receptors all stem from a young man in good health and CMV-seropositive.

This chain connects TRBV27 to TRBJ2-3; 8 bases line up with TRBD2. The CDR3 is 14 amino acids. The trim removed 6 bases at V and 1 base at J, leaving 3 bases unmatched. Germline CDR1 MNHEY, CDR2 SMNVEV (reference sequence). In DNA form, the CDR3 reads TGTGCCAGCAGCTTAGCGGGGCGCACAGATACGCAGTATTTT. As protein: CASSLAGRTDTQYF.

This clone was seen a handful of times. This rearrangement joins TRBV30 to TRBJ2-1, with 9 nucleotides matching TRBD2. The germline CDR1 and CDR2 sequences are GTSNPN and SVGIG (reference sequence). V lost 0 bases and J lost 7; bases outside the gene matches: 7. The CDR3 extends over 15 amino acids. The CDR3 is CAWSVLGLALNEQFF. The CDR3 bases are TGTGCCTGGAGTGTACTAGGACTAGCGTTGAATGAGCAGTTCTTC.

The chain employs TRBV11-2 and TRBJ1-5; D call uncertain. The CDR3 is 13 residues long. V dropped 1 base and J dropped 5 bases, with 6 bases sitting between them. CDR1 is SGHAT, CDR2 FQNNGV, per germline. The CDR3 DNA follows: TGTGCCAGCAGCTTAGTCGCAGATCAGCCCCAGCATTTT. As protein: CASSLVADQPQHF.

In this sample, this clone turned up once. J is TRBJ2-1 and V is TRBV5-4; TRBD2 aligns across 10 bases. Germline-derived CDR1 and CDR2 are SGHNT and YYREEE (reference sequence). Trimming took 6 bases from V and 7 from J; bases not matched to a gene: 10. The CDR3 has 15 residues. The CDR3 DNA reads TGTGCCAGCAAATTAGGACTAGCGGTAGGAAATGAGCAGTTCTTC. Amino acid sequence: CASKLGLAVGNEQFF.

This clone appeared once. This chain links TRBV27 with TRBJ2-1, with TRBD2 matching over 7 bases. The trim removed 1 base at V and 1 base at J, leaving 7 bases unmatched. Germline CDR1 reads MNHEY; CDR2 reads SMNVEV (reference sequence). The CDR3 loop spans 17 amino acids. CDR3 residues: CASSLWDPAGSYNEQFF. For the CDR3, the DNA is TGTGCCAGCAGTTTATGGGACCCAGCGGGATCCTACAATGAGCAGTTCTTC.

J is TRBJ1-1 and V is TRBV6-5; possibly TRBD1 for D (6 bases). The V and J ends lost 2 bases and 1 base respectively, with 14 bases between them. CDR1 and CDR2 from the germline V gene are MNHEY and SVGAGI. The CDR3 consists of 16 residues. The CDR3 is CASSYTYRVGNTEAFF. The CDR3 DNA follows: TGTGCCAGCAGTTACACATACAGGGTCGGGAACACTGAAGCTTTCTTT.

CDR3 nucleotides: TGTGCCAGCAGTGAAGGGCTCAAGCGGACTGAAGCTTTCTTT. Protein sequence: CASSEGLKRTEAFF. The J gene is TRBJ1-1, the V gene TRBV6-1; no definite D call. This CDR3 spans 14 amino acids. The germline V gene has CDR1 MNHNS and CDR2 SASEGT. V lost 1 base, J lost 5 bases, and 11 bases lay in between.

The chain joins TRBV7-2 to TRBJ2-2; 7 bases line up with TRBD1. Trimming took 2 bases from V and 3 from J; bases not matched to a gene: 3. Germline loops: CDR1 SGHTA, CDR2 FQGNSA. This CDR3 has 15 amino acids. This CDR3 is CASSLTGVYTGELFF. Written as DNA, the CDR3 is TGTGCCAGCAGCTTAACAGGGGTGTACACCGGGGAGCTGTTTTTT.

The chain carries TRBV5-1 and TRBJ2-4; 9 nucleotides align to TRBD1. V was clipped by 5 bases and J by 0 bases; unmatched bases: 9. Per germline, CDR1 SGHRS and CDR2 YFSETQ. The CDR3 runs 17 residues. The CDR3 DNA reads TGCGCCAGCAGGCCAGGACAGGGGCAACTAGCCAAAAACATTCAGTACTTC. It translates to CASRPGQGQLAKNIQYF.

This clone has more than one count but fewer than ten. This chain connects TRBV13 to TRBJ2-4; tentatively, D is TRBD2 (5 bases). The CDR3 runs 16 residues. Germline values: CDR1 PRHDT, CDR2 FYEKMQ (reference sequence). V shed 1 base and J shed 0 bases, with 10 bases lying between them. This CDR3 is CASSLESGLAKNIQYF. CDR3 in DNA: TGTGCCAGCAGCTTAGAGTCCGGACTAGCCAAAAACATTCAGTACTTC.

This rearrangement joins TRBV18 to TRBJ2-1; no clear D gene. Germline assignment: CDR1 KGHSH and CDR2 LQKENI. V was pared by 3 bases and J by 3 bases, with 12 bases between. CDR3 length: 15 residues. The CDR3 loop is CASSPAELNYNEQFF. CDR3 bases: TGTGCCAGCTCACCGGCGGAGTTGAACTACAATGAGCAGTTCTTC.

V gene TRBV5-5 combines with J gene TRBJ2-7; a weak D match, TRBD2 (6 bases). V was cut by 6 bases and J by 2 bases, with 15 bases left in between. CDR1 and CDR2 from the germline V gene are SGHKS and YYEKEE (reference sequence). The CDR3 is 14 amino acids. The CDR3: CASNPSGLPYEQYF. The CDR3 DNA sequence: TGTGCCAGCAATCCATCGGGACTCCCCTACGAGCAGTACTTC.

The chain recombines TRBV29-1 with TRBJ2-1, with TRBD2 as a possible D gene (5 bases). Germline V lookup: CDR1 SQVTM, CDR2 ANQGSEA. V was trimmed by 8 bases and J by 8 bases, leaving 19 bases between them. There are 13 residues in the CDR3. For the CDR3, the DNA is TGCAGCACCGAGGGCAGCAGGAGGCATGAGCAGTTCTTC. Its translation is CSTEGSRRHEQFF.

In DNA form, the CDR3 reads TGTGCCAGCAGCCCGATTAGCGGAGCGCTAGGGGAGCAGTTCTTC. This codes for CASSPISGALGEQFF. This chain links TRBV7-2 with TRBJ2-1, with D possibly being TRBD2 (6 bases). The V gene's germline CDR1 is SGHTA and CDR2 FQGNSA. This CDR3 region has 15 residues. Trimming left V 5 bases short and J 10 bases short, with 21 bases between.

The J gene is TRBJ2-1, the V gene TRBV11-2; 8 positions match TRBD2. J gave up 2 bases and V 5 bases, and 11 bases lay outside the gene matches. Germline V gives CDR1 SGHAT, CDR2 FQNNGV. This CDR3 spans 17 amino acids. The CDR3 DNA reads as TGTGCCAGCAGCAAGCATTCCGGGACTAGTCCCTACAATGAGCAGTTCTTC. This translates into CASSKHSGTSPYNEQFF.

The chain carries TRBV7-8 and TRBJ2-7; 7 nucleotides align to TRBD1. This CDR3 comprises 12 residues. Unmatched junction bases numbered 6, after V lost 7 bases and J lost 6 bases. Germline CDR1 SGHVS, CDR2 FQNEAQ. The CDR3 is CASNKGASEQYF. As DNA, the CDR3 is TGTGCCAGCAACAAGGGGGCCAGCGAGCAGTACTTC.

Worth noting for this clone: One end of the junction is discordant with germline, which a read error may explain. This rearrangement joins TRBV4-1 to TRBJ2-6, with D perhaps TRBD1 (6 bases). Germline V gene lookup returns CDR1 MGHRA and CDR2 YSYEKL. The CDR3 length is 15 residues. The CDR3 is CASSQPSLGANGLTF. CDR3 DNA: TGCGCCAGCAGCCAGCCGTCTCTGGGGGCCAACGGCCTGACTTTC.

Remarks on this clone: The germline gene is not matched at one end of the junction; a read error may be the cause. This sequence joins TRBV7-9 and TRBJ1-6, with D tentatively TRBD1 (5 bases). The CDR3 extends over 16 amino acids. Per germline, CDR1 SEHNR and CDR2 FQNEAQ (reference sequence). CDR3 DNA sequence: TGTTCCAGCAGCTTAGCCTATGCGACAGCTAATTCACCCCTCCACTTT. Translated, it gives CSSSLAYATANSPLHF.

A few counts support this clone. The gene calls are TRBV27 and TRBJ2-1, with 9 bases fitting TRBD1. There are 15 residues in the CDR3. Per the germline V gene, CDR1 is MNHEY and CDR2 is SMNVEV (reference sequence). With V trimmed by 4 bases and J by 1 base, 2 bases remained unmatched. This CDR3 reads CASSSQGASYNEQFF. DNA for the CDR3: TGTGCCAGCAGTTCACAGGGGGCATCCTACAATGAGCAGTTCTTC.

V usage is TRBV6-6 and J usage is TRBJ1-5; TRBD1 agrees at 7 bases. Trimming cost V 2 bases and J 2 bases; bases outside gene matches: 6. Germline lookup yields CDR1 MNHNY and CDR2 SVGAGI (reference sequence). CDR3 length: 16 residues. CDR3 sequence: CASSYPGGKGNQPQHF. The CDR3 DNA is TGTGCCAGCAGTTACCCAGGGGGAAAGGGCAATCAGCCCCAGCATTTT.